This TCR beta chain comes out of a study of blood T cell repertoires in COVID-19. The method was immunoSEQ multiplex PCR; TCRdb's version includes in-frame clones alone and lacks a portion of them. Here the sample spans some 400,000 clones, around 87% being singletons. CDR3 length: 18 amino acids. Trimming removed 1 base from V and 5 bases from J; junction bases left unmatched: 14. Germline V gives CDR1 MGHDK, CDR2 SYGVNS. The rearrangement joins TRBV25-1 to TRBJ2-7; TRBD2 matches at 10 bases. Sequences were obtained from PBMCs or T cells enriched from blood (not recorded which). This sequence originates from a man aged 30 to 45 who had recovered from COVID-19. The CDR3 DNA follows: TGTGCCAGCAGTGAATCAAACAAGCGGGGGGGATTGGGCCACGAGCAGTACTTC. This encodes CASSESNKRGGLGHEQYF.